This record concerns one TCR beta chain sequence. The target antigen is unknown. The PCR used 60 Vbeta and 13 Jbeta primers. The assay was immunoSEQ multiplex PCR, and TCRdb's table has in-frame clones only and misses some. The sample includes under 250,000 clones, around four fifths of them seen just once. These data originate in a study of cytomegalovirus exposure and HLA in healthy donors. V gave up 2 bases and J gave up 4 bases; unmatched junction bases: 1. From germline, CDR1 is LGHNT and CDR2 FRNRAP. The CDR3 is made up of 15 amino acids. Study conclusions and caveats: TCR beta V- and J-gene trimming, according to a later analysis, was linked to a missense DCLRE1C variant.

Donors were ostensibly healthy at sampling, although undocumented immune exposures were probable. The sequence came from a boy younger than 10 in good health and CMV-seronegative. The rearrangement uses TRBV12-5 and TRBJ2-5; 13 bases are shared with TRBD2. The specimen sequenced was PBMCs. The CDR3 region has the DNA TGTGCTAGTGGTTTGAGACTAGCGGGAGGAGAGACCCAGTACTTC. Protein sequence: CASGLRLAGGETQYF.